A single sample is the source of the 27 T cell receptor beta chains below, sequenced in a study of shared T cell receptors in the human thymus. TCRdb's table, derived via immunoSEQ multiplex PCR, lists solely in-frame clones and lacks some. The sample lists hundreds of thousands of clones, 70% to 90% occurring once. These data also formed part of another study, on human thymus T cells.

Sequencing was performed on thymocytes. Source of these receptors: a boy younger than two with a congenital heart defect.

The gene calls are TRBV6-5 and TRBJ1-2; 7 nucleotides line up with TRBD1. The CDR3 is 14 residues long. V shed 6 bases and J 6 bases; nucleotides not matched to a gene: 10. Germline CDR1 is MNHEY and CDR2 is SVGAGI. This chain's CDR3 is CASSRLRGADGYTF. CDR3 bases: TGTGCCAGCAGCCGCCTCAGGGGGGCCGATGGCTACACCTTC.

This clone was detected only once. The CDR3 coding sequence is TGTGCCAGCAGCTTTTCAAGGGGGCAGGGGTACTATGGCTACACCTTC. Translation gives CASSFSRGQGYYGYTF. V usage is TRBV11-3 and J usage is TRBJ1-2; 7 bases match TRBD1. Trimming removed 3 bases from V and 3 bases from J; junction bases left unmatched: 10. The CDR3 consists of 16 residues. Germline-derived CDR1 and CDR2 are SGHNT and YENEEA.

The genes are TRBV7-9 and TRBJ2-5; TRBD1 aligns across 7 bases. Germline CDR1 and CDR2: SEHNR and FQNEAQ (reference sequence). There are 15 residues in the CDR3. The trim removed 5 bases at V and 1 base at J, leaving 7 bases unmatched. CDR3 DNA: TGTGCCAGCAGCCCGTGGGGACAGCCCCAAGAGACCCAGTACTTC. This encodes CASSPWGQPQETQYF.

The chain's CDR3 is CASSPGLAGEGPGELFF. The DNA for the CDR3 is TGTGCCAGCAGCCCCGGACTAGCGGGAGAGGGTCCCGGGGAGCTGTTTTTT. The chain combines TRBV9 with TRBJ2-2; 13 positions match TRBD2. The V segment lost 4 bases and the J segment 6 bases; nucleotides outside the gene matches: 9. Germline V gene sequence: CDR1 SGDLS, CDR2 YYNGEE. CDR3 size: 17 residues.

V gene TRBV27 combines with J gene TRBJ2-2; 7 nucleotides align to TRBD2. Germline-derived CDR1 and CDR2 are MNHEY and SMNVEV (reference sequence). The junction had 10 bases not matched to a gene; V was cut back by 3 bases and J by 6 bases. The CDR3 runs 16 residues. As DNA, the CDR3 is TGTGCCAGCAGTTTGACACCCGGGGGGTTCGCCGGGGAGCTGTTTTTT. It translates to CASSLTPGGFAGELFF.

This clone has a single count. This chain links TRBV12-2 with TRBJ2-1; the table calls TRBD2, which could not be checked here. TRBV12-2 represents a pseudogene. The length of the CDR3 is 16 residues. In DNA form, the CDR3 reads TGTGCAAGTCGCTTTAGCGGGAGGCCTGACTACAATGAGCAGTTCTTC. As protein: CASRFSGRPDYNEQFF.

The chain couples TRBV25-1 to TRBJ1-1; TRBD1 matches 11 bases. Looked up from germline, CDR1 is MGHDK and CDR2 is SYGVNS. J gave up 1 base and V 6 bases, and 1 base lay outside the gene matches. CDR3 size: 14 residues. Written as DNA, the CDR3 is TGTGCCAGCAGCGGGACAGGGGGGAACACTGAAGCTTTCTTT. It translates to CASSGTGGNTEAFF.

The rearrangement links TRBV5-1 to TRBJ1-2, with unresolved D. The germline V and J ends were trimmed by 4 bases and 3 bases, with 10 bases remaining between them. Germline loops: CDR1 SGHRS, CDR2 YFSETQ. This CDR3 spans 13 amino acids. CDR3 region: CASSLDGDYGYTF. The DNA of the CDR3 is TGCGCCAGCAGCCTCGACGGAGACTATGGCTACACCTTC.

In nucleotides, the CDR3 is TGTGCCAGCGCCACCCGGGAGGACTCCTACGAGCAGTACTTC. Protein: CASATREDSYEQYF. The V call is TRBV4-2, the J call TRBJ2-7, with TRBD2 matching over 7 bases. CDR1 LGHNA and CDR2 YNFKEQ come from the germline V gene. This CDR3 is 14 amino acids long. With 8 bases clipped from V and 0 bases from J, the junction kept 7 bases outside the gene matches.

The V call is TRBV18, the J call TRBJ2-1; 10 nucleotides match TRBD2. V was clipped by 3 bases and J by 10 bases; unmatched bases: 9. This CDR3 is built from 15 residues. The germline gives CDR1 KGHSH, CDR2 LQKENI. CDR3 nucleotides: TGTGCCAGCTCACCTGGGCTAGCGGGAGCATACGAGCAGTTCTTC. This codes for CASSPGLAGAYEQFF.

This sequence joins TRBV6-1 and TRBJ2-1, with 9 bases identical to TRBD2. This CDR3 spans 17 amino acids. J was trimmed by 0 bases and V by 4 bases; bases with no gene match: 7. Germline CDR1 and CDR2: MNHNS and SASEGT. CDR3 sequence: CASSGWREGSSYNEQFF. In DNA, the CDR3 is TGTGCCAGCAGTGGGTGGCGGGAGGGGAGCTCCTACAATGAGCAGTTCTTC.

J is TRBJ2-4 and V is TRBV15; 7 bases line up with TRBD2. The J segment lost 8 bases and the V segment lost 2 bases, leaving 12 bases of the junction unmatched. The CDR3 extends over 16 amino acids. Germline V gives CDR1 LNHNV, CDR2 YYDKDF (reference sequence). Here the CDR3 reads CATSRSISLAGDIQYF. CDR3 sequence (DNA): TGTGCCACCAGCAGATCAATAAGTTTAGCGGGTGACATTCAGTACTTC.

The chain couples TRBV7-9 to TRBJ2-1; TRBD2 matches at 13 bases. The ends lost 6 bases at V and 5 bases at J; junction bases unmatched: 13. The length of the CDR3 is 18 residues. Germline loops: CDR1 SEHNR, CDR2 FQNEAQ (reference sequence). The CDR3 is CASRQHPILAGGHNEQFF. DNA for the CDR3: TGTGCCAGCAGACAACACCCAATACTAGCGGGAGGGCACAATGAGCAGTTCTTC.

This chain joins TRBV7-2 and TRBJ1-1; TRBD1 might be the D (5 bases). Germline V gives CDR1 SGHTA, CDR2 FQGNSA. The CDR3 totals 14 residues. Trimming cost V 3 bases and J 6 bases, with 14 bases left between them. The CDR3 nucleotides read TGTGCCAGCAGCTTTGATGGCAGGGATGCTGAAGCTTTCTTT. It codes for CASSFDGRDAEAFF.

This clone was detected once. This rearrangement joins TRBV30 to TRBJ2-7; a weak D match, TRBD1 (6 bases). Trimming took off 0 bases at V and 4 bases at J, with 22 bases between the two ends. This CDR3 region has 17 residues. The germline V gene encodes CDR1 GTSNPN and CDR2 SVGIG (reference sequence). The CDR3 DNA is TGTGCCTGGAGTGTATGGCCCGTCGGGACACTCGTGTACGAGCAGTACTTC. Translating it yields CAWSVWPVGTLVYEQYF.

The chain uses TRBV6-5 and TRBJ1-5; tentative D call: TRBD1 (6 bases). This CDR3 contains 15 residues. The V end was cut by 5 bases, the J end by 0 bases, with 11 bases between. Looked up from germline, CDR1 is MNHEY and CDR2 is SVGAGI. CDR3 nucleotides: TGTGCCAGCAGTCCCGGACAGTATAGCAATCAGCCCCAGCATTTT. It encodes CASSPGQYSNQPQHF.

The rearrangement joins TRBV4-1 to TRBJ2-3; D might be TRBD2 (6 bases). The germline CDR1 and CDR2 sequences are MGHRA and YSYEKL. CDR3 length: 16 residues. The V and J ends lost 1 base and 3 bases respectively, with 14 bases between them. This CDR3 reads CASSQALRERTDTQYF. CDR3 nucleotides: TGCGCCAGCAGCCAAGCGTTACGGGAGAGGACAGATACGCAGTATTTT.

The V and J genes are TRBV19 and TRBJ2-5, with 7 bases lining up with TRBD1. CDR1 is LNHDA, CDR2 SQIVND, per germline (reference sequence). V trimming: 3 bases; J trimming: 7 bases; junction bases outside the gene matches: 11. The CDR3 totals 15 residues. The CDR3: CASSINRGPRGTQYF. The CDR3 coding sequence is TGTGCCAGTAGTATTAACAGGGGCCCTCGGGGGACCCAGTACTTC.

Points on this clone: Relative to the germline gene, one junction end is altered; a read error may explain this. The genes are TRBV7-7 and TRBJ2-5, with TRBD2 matching 14 bases. The CDR3 is 18 residues long. Germline CDR1 reads SSHAT; CDR2 reads FNYEAQ (reference sequence). The CDR3 sequence is CASSLGGTSGRVQETQYF. The CDR3 DNA reads TGTGCTAGCAGCTTGGGGGGGACTAGCGGGAGAGTCCAAGAGACCCAGTACTTC.

The chain links TRBV4-2 to TRBJ2-7; the match to TRBD2 covers 9 bases. The CDR3 sequence is 16 residues long. After removal of 3 bases from V and 8 bases from J, the junction contained 14 bases not matched to a gene. Germline CDR1 is LGHNA and CDR2 is YNFKEQ. The CDR3 nucleotides read TGTGCCAGCAGCCACTATATAGCGGGAGAAAGTCAAAAGCAGTACTTC. Its protein is CASSHYIAGESQKQYF.

The genes are TRBV4-1 and TRBJ2-2; 16 bases map to TRBD2. Germline CDR1 MGHRA, CDR2 YSYEKL. There are 19 residues in the CDR3. Trimming at V came to 0 bases and at J to 5 bases, leaving 6 bases not matched to a gene. CDR3 DNA sequence: TGCGCCAGCAGCCAAGATACGGGACTAGCGGGAGGGCCGACCGGGGAGCTGTTTTTT. This sequence encodes CASSQDTGLAGGPTGELFF.

The rearrangement links TRBV4-3 to TRBJ2-1; 11 nucleotides line up with TRBD2. The V gene end was trimmed by 1 base and the J gene end by 5 bases; junction bases not matched to a gene: 7. The CDR3 has 17 amino acids. CDR1 is LGHNA, CDR2 YSLEER, per germline. In nucleotides, the CDR3 is TGCGCCAGCAGCCAAGGCCTTAGCGGGAGGGTAGACAATGAGCAGTTCTTC. Encoded protein: CASSQGLSGRVDNEQFF.

The rearrangement joins TRBV6-5 to TRBJ2-5; D not resolved. Germline V gene data show CDR1 as MNHEY and CDR2 as SVGAGI. This CDR3 is 16 amino acids long. V was trimmed by 0 bases and J by 0 bases, leaving 11 bases between them. CDR3 protein: CASSYSPESHQETQYF. For the CDR3, the DNA is TGTGCCAGCAGTTACTCTCCCGAGTCGCACCAAGAGACCCAGTACTTC.

J is TRBJ2-2 and V is TRBV7-9; 13 nucleotides line up with TRBD2. Unmatched junction bases numbered 14, after V lost 5 bases and J lost 5 bases. Germline CDR1 is SEHNR and CDR2 is FQNEAQ (reference sequence). There are 19 residues in the CDR3. The CDR3 DNA is TGTGCCAGCAGCCCAGAGGTCGGACTAGCGGGAGTATGGACCGGGGAGCTGTTTTTT. Translation: CASSPEVGLAGVWTGELFF.

The V and J genes are TRBV11-3 and TRBJ2-7, with 9 positions matching TRBD1. Trimming took 4 bases from V and 4 from J; bases not matched to a gene: 5. The CDR3 extends over 14 amino acids. Germline values: CDR1 SGHNT, CDR2 YENEEA. The CDR3 coding sequence is TGTGCCAGCAGCTCTGGACAGGGGTTATACGAGCAGTACTTC. Amino acid sequence: CASSSGQGLYEQYF.

In this sample, this clone turned up once. V usage is TRBV30 and J usage is TRBJ2-1; 9 bases line up with TRBD2. Germline lookup yields CDR1 GTSNPN and CDR2 SVGIG (reference sequence). J was trimmed by 5 bases and V by 3 bases; bases with no gene match: 8. The CDR3 length is 15 residues. Written as DNA, the CDR3 is TGTGCCTGGAGATTGAGACTAGCGGCAGACAATGAGCAGTTCTTC. Its protein is CAWRLRLAADNEQFF.

The V call is TRBV27, the J call TRBJ2-1; D is possibly TRBD2 (7 bases). The germline CDR1 and CDR2 sequences are MNHEY and SMNVEV (reference sequence). The germline V and J ends were trimmed by 6 bases and 9 bases, with 18 bases remaining between them. The CDR3 is 14 residues long. The CDR3 reads CASSSTGGQGEQFF. The CDR3 region has the DNA TGTGCCAGCAGCTCTACGGGGGGACAAGGTGAGCAGTTCTTC.